The 26 T cell receptor beta chains reported below all come from one sample, sequenced in a study of T-cell reconstitution after alpha-beta-depleted transplantation in children. As it was prepared, the TCRbeta library received unique molecular identifiers. TCRdb re-analysed the PCR reads in MiXCR, keeping a single row per CDR3 protein. The table records over 120,000 distinct CDR3 sequences, roughly 9% of them present only once. This specimen consisted of PBMCs, mostly from graft donor cells, obtained 180 days after TCRalphabeta/CD19-depleted stem cell transplant. These TCRs come from a female patient between 2 and 15 years old who had a stem cell transplant for congenital amegakaryocytic thrombocytopenia, so the T cells may come from the graft donor.

The genes are TRBV15 and TRBJ2-1; no definite D call. V lost 0 bases and J 5 bases, leaving 8 bases between the germline ends. The germline gives CDR1 LNHNV, CDR2 YYDKDF (reference sequence). The CDR3 is 14 amino acids. CDR3 protein: CATSRDGKDNEQFF. In nucleotides, the CDR3 is TGTGCCACCAGCAGAGACGGCAAGGACAATGAGCAGTTCTTC.

This clonotype was recorded many times. The chain has TRBV7-8 and TRBJ2-2; no clear D. Per the germline V gene, CDR1 is SGHVS and CDR2 is FQNEAQ. Trimming removed 1 base at V and 7 bases at J, with 4 bases between. This CDR3 region has 12 residues. The CDR3 coding sequence is TGTGCCAGCAGCTTAGAGGACGGGGAGCTGTTTTTT. It codes for CASSLEDGELFF. The variable domain in full, with the rest retrieved from reference TRBV7-8 and TRBJ2-2, is GAGVSQSPRYKVAKRGQDVALRCDPISGHVSLFWYQQALGQGPEFLTYFQNEAQLDKSGLPSDRFFAERPEGSVSTLKIQRTQQEDSAVYLCASSLEDGELFFGEGSRLTVL.

This clonotype was seen a handful of times. The chain has TRBV5-1 and TRBJ2-2; D unresolved. Trimming took off 4 bases at V and 5 bases at J, with 18 bases between the two ends. From germline, CDR1 is SGHRS and CDR2 YFSETQ. The CDR3 spans 16 residues. In DNA form, the CDR3 reads TGCGCCAGCAGCCCTGGTCCGCAAATTGCAACCGGGGAGCTGTTTTTT. As protein: CASSPGPQIATGELFF.

There are many counts of this clonotype. This rearrangement joins TRBV12-3 or TRBV12-4 to TRBJ2-1; 8 positions agree with TRBD2. The CDR3 has 12 amino acids. Trimming took 9 bases from V and 5 from J; bases not matched to a gene: 3. CDR3 bases: TGTGCCAGTGGACTAGCACACAATGAGCAGTTCTTC. Amino acid sequence: CASGLAHNEQFF.

Many counts were recorded for this clonotype. The chain has TRBV25-1 and TRBJ1-2, with unresolved D. The CDR3 covers 13 residues. Looked up from germline, CDR1 is MGHDK and CDR2 is SYGVNS. V was shortened by 0 bases and J by 1 base, with 3 bases between the two germline ends. The CDR3 here is CASSEYLNYGYTF. CDR3 DNA: TGTGCCAGCAGTGAATACCTTAACTATGGCTACACCTTC.

This clonotype was detected many times. The V and J genes are TRBV12-3 or TRBV12-4 and TRBJ2-1; 7 bases match TRBD2. Losses at the gene ends were 6 bases for V and 7 bases for J; bases not matched to a gene: 6. The CDR3 loop spans 13 amino acids. CDR3: CASREGGRNEQFF. The CDR3 region has the DNA TGTGCCAGCAGGGAGGGCGGGAGAAATGAGCAGTTCTTC.

The chain combines TRBV28 with TRBJ2-3; possibly TRBD2 for D (5 bases). Germline CDR1 and CDR2: MDHEN and SYDVKM. V lost 8 bases and J lost 4, with 10 bases in between. This CDR3 has 12 amino acids. CDR3 sequence: CASSWTADTQYF. The DNA of the CDR3 is TGTGCCAGCTCCTGGACTGCAGATACGCAGTATTTT.

This clonotype was recorded at least ten times. The chain couples TRBV27 to TRBJ1-1, with a weak D call TRBD1 (5 bases). Germline V lookup: CDR1 MNHEY, CDR2 SMNVEV (reference sequence). The V end lost 0 bases, the J end lost 1 base, and 9 bases lay between the germline ends. This CDR3 has 15 amino acids. CDR3 sequence (DNA): TGTGCCAGCAGTTTATCGCGCCAGGGGAACACTGAAGCTTTCTTT. Amino acid sequence: CASSLSRQGNTEAFF.

This clonotype was counted ten times or more. V gene TRBV5-1 combines with J gene TRBJ2-1; unclear D gene. Trimming removed 1 base from V and 2 bases from J, with 4 bases in between. Germline-derived CDR1 and CDR2 are SGHRS and YFSETQ. The CDR3 has 13 residues. Written as DNA, the CDR3 is TGCGCCAGCAGCTTGCGGGCCTACAATGAGCAGTTCTTC. Translating gives CASSLRAYNEQFF.

This clonotype was counted ten times or more. The chain carries TRBV4-2 and TRBJ2-2; the match to TRBD2 covers 7 bases. The junction had 7 bases not matched to a gene; V was cut back by 0 bases and J by 0 bases. The CDR3 length is 18 residues. The V gene's germline CDR1 is LGHNA and CDR2 YNFKEQ. The CDR3, as DNA: TGTGCCAGCAGCCAAGAGTGGCGGGGGATGGCGAACACCGGGGAGCTGTTTTTT. It translates to CASSQEWRGMANTGELFF.

This clonotype has more than one count but fewer than ten. CDR3 amino acids: CASSHRDLLIQYF. In DNA, the CDR3 is TGTGCCAGCAGCCATCGGGACCTCCTTATTCAGTACTTC. J is TRBJ2-4 and V is TRBV3-1; D tentatively fits TRBD1 or TRBD2 (5 bases each). V lost 3 bases and J 10 bases, leaving 13 bases between the germline ends. The length of the CDR3 is 13 residues. The germline V gene encodes CDR1 LGHDT and CDR2 YNNKEL (reference sequence). Variable domain in full (rest from reference TRBV3-1 and TRBJ2-4): DTAVSQTPKYLVTQMGNDKSIKCEQNLGHDTMYWYKQDSKKFLKIMFSYNNKELIINETVPNRFSPKSPDKAHLNLHINSLELGDSAVYFCASSHRDLLIQYFGAGTRLSVL.

This clonotype was detected many times. This chain connects TRBV29-1 to TRBJ2-1; TRBD1 matches at 9 bases. Germline loops: CDR1 SQVTM, CDR2 ANQGSEA. The J segment lost 2 bases and the V segment lost 6 bases, leaving 11 bases of the junction unmatched. The CDR3 extends over 16 amino acids. The CDR3 DNA follows: TGCAGCGTCCCCGGGGCGACAGGGGGACCCTACAATGAGCAGTTCTTC. It encodes CSVPGATGGPYNEQFF.

The chain recombines TRBV27 with TRBJ2-3; D is perhaps TRBD1 or TRBD2 (5 bases each). Between the trimmed V and J ends, which lost 4 bases and 4 bases, there was a span of 9 bases. Germline CDR1 and CDR2: MNHEY and SMNVEV (reference sequence). CDR3 size: 13 residues. CDR3 in DNA: TGTGCCAGCAGTTACCGAGGGGCAGATACGCAGTATTTT. Translated, it gives CASSYRGADTQYF.

This clonotype has a handful of counts. The V gene is TRBV5-4, the J gene TRBJ2-3; TRBD2 matches at 8 bases. The germline V gene has CDR1 SGHNT and CDR2 YYREEE (reference sequence). The CDR3 totals 16 residues. Unmatched junction bases numbered 11, after V lost 4 bases and J lost 4 bases. CDR3 in DNA: TGTGCCAGCAGCCCGAGGTCCGGGACTAGTCCAGATACGCAGTATTTT. Protein product: CASSPRSGTSPDTQYF.

There are a few counts of this clonotype. The chain combines TRBV4-1 with TRBJ2-7; 9 bases fit TRBD1. CDR3 size: 16 residues. CDR1 and CDR2 (germline): MGHRA, YSYEKL. The V and J ends lost 3 bases and 4 bases, in that order; junction bases with no gene match: 10. CDR3 protein: CASSHRGRQGVYEQYF. CDR3 coding DNA: TGCGCCAGCAGCCACCGAGGGAGACAGGGGGTGTACGAGCAGTACTTC.

At least ten counts were recorded for this clonotype. V is TRBV4-2 and J is TRBJ2-7; D ambiguous. The V and J ends lost 1 base and 1 base respectively, with 5 bases between them. The CDR3 is made up of 13 amino acids. The germline gives CDR1 LGHNA, CDR2 YNFKEQ. CDR3 in DNA: TGTGCCAGCAGCCAAGGTGGGTCCTACGAGCAGTACTTC. Its protein is CASSQGGSYEQYF.

Remarks on this clonotype: This could be a read error, since a much larger clone is one nucleotide away. This chain uses TRBV12-3 or TRBV12-4 with TRBJ1-3; D unresolved. This CDR3 has 13 amino acids. For the CDR3, the DNA is TGTGCCACCTCCCTCCAGCGAGGAAACAGCATATATTTT. Translation gives CATSLQRGNSIYF.

This clonotype was counted ten times or more. The CDR3 is CSAMGSGHNEQFF. In DNA, the CDR3 is TGCAGTGCTATGGGTTCGGGCCACAATGAGCAGTTCTTC. This chain uses TRBV20-1 with TRBJ2-1, with no clear D. CDR1 DFQATT and CDR2 SNEGSKA come from the germline V gene (reference sequence). V was pared by 4 bases and J by 5 bases, with 12 bases between. The CDR3 is 13 amino acids.

This clonotype was counted ten times or more. The chain joins TRBV5-1 to TRBJ2-2; no clear D. This CDR3 spans 13 amino acids. Germline V gene data show CDR1 as SGHRS and CDR2 as YFSETQ. Trimming pared 0 bases from V and 4 bases from J, leaving 4 bases between. The CDR3 loop is CASSLAVTGELFF. CDR3 in DNA: TGCGCCAGCAGCTTGGCGGTCACCGGGGAGCTGTTTTTT.

With respect to this clonotype: A much larger clone differs by one base, so this may be a read error. The V and J genes are TRBV6-2 or TRBV6-3 and TRBJ2-7; 13 bases are shared with TRBD2. The CDR3 runs 20 residues. The germline V gene encodes CDR1 MNHEY and CDR2 SVGEGT. As DNA, the CDR3 is TGTGCCACCAGTTCACCTGGTGCCGGGACTAGCGGGATGGGGCGTTGCGAGCAGTACTTC. Amino acid sequence: CATSSPGAGTSGMGRCEQYF.

This clonotype was seen many times. The gene calls are TRBV7-2 and TRBJ1-6, with TRBD1 matching 10 bases. Germline V gives CDR1 SGHTA, CDR2 FQGNSA. The CDR3 is 15 residues long. V lost 4 bases to trimming and J lost 7 bases; unmatched junction nucleotides: 4. DNA for the CDR3: TGTGCCAGCAGCTATGACAGGGGGCGAAATTCACCCCTCCACTTT. Translation: CASSYDRGRNSPLHF.

This clonotype has a count of ten or more. The V and J genes are TRBV7-8 and TRBJ2-5, with D tentatively TRBD2 (5 bases). The ends were cut back, 5 bases at V and 4 bases at J, with 14 bases in the middle. There are 14 residues in the CDR3. The V gene's germline CDR1 is SGHVS and CDR2 FQNEAQ. CDR3 region: CASSDRRVTETQYF. In nucleotides, the CDR3 is TGTGCCAGCAGCGACCGGCGGGTAACAGAGACCCAGTACTTC.

The chain couples TRBV7-9 to TRBJ2-7, with 9 bases that match TRBD1. The J segment lost 3 bases and the V segment lost 6 bases, leaving 9 bases of the junction unmatched. Germline V gene data show CDR1 as SEHNR and CDR2 as FQNEAQ (reference sequence). The CDR3 length is 15 residues. The CDR3 reads CASRRSGQGIYEQYF. DNA of the CDR3: TGTGCCAGCAGGAGGTCGGGACAGGGTATCTACGAGCAGTACTTC.

In DNA form, the CDR3 reads TGCAGCGTTGGTCTAGGGGGCATTACTAACTATGGCTACACCTTC. Residues: CSVGLGGITNYGYTF. The rearrangement uses TRBV29-1 and TRBJ1-2; TRBD1 agrees at 7 bases. The CDR3 contains 15 residues. In germline, CDR1 is SQVTM, CDR2 ANQGSEA. Trimming cost V 4 bases and J 0 bases; bases outside gene matches: 8.

This clonotype was seen ten or more times. The genes are TRBV19 and TRBJ1-2, with 8 bases matching TRBD1. This CDR3 has 13 amino acids. V lost 10 bases and J lost 6; bases outside the gene matches: 10. CDR1 is LNHDA, CDR2 SQIVND, per germline (reference sequence). CDR3 in DNA: TGTGCCACAAGACAGGGGAGAGTGGATGGCTACACCTTC. Translation gives CATRQGRVDGYTF.

This clonotype was found many times. This chain joins TRBV7-6 and TRBJ1-1; perhaps TRBD1 as D (5 bases). CDR3 size: 15 residues. Looked up from germline, CDR1 is SGHVS and CDR2 is FNYEAQ. Between the trimmed V and J ends, which lost 5 bases and 1 base, there was a span of 14 bases. CDR3 sequence (DNA): TGTGCCAGCAGCCCCATATGGGGGGAGAACACTGAAGCTTTCTTT. It codes for CASSPIWGENTEAFF.